This T cell receptor beta chain was sequenced in a study of shared clonotypes between healthy human individuals. The CDR3 is 16 residues long. Germline values: CDR1 SGHTA, CDR2 FQGNSA. V lost 0 bases to trimming and J lost 11 bases, with 20 bases between them. Splitting of CD4+ cells produced CD45RA+ naive and CD45RA-negative memory subsets. Data came from immunoSEQ multiplex PCR; TCRdb stores just in-frame clones and leaves some out. The table includes some 1,600,000 clones, 95% to 99% detected once. V is TRBV7-2 and J is TRBJ1-5, with D perhaps matching TRBD1 (5 bases). The clonotype comes from a man under 40 in good health. The sample consisted of naive CD4+ T cells sorted from blood. The subset is: CD45RA+ positively selected. The CDR3 nucleotides are TGTGCCAGCAGCTTAGCGACAGACCCTTGGGTATGGGCCCAGCATTTT. The encoded protein is CASSLATDPWVWAQHF.